The T cell receptor (beta chain) described here comes from a study of blood T cell repertoires in COVID-19 (TCRdb year 2020). Context from the whole study: Samples covering the acute and convalescent phases of COVID-19 were provided by collaborators in the United States, Italy and Spain. The prospective study material was composed of cDNA or gDNA derived from T cells, B-cell-depleted T cells, or PBMCs. Deeply sampled blood TCRbeta repertoires from subjects exposed to, actively infected with, or recovered from COVID-19 were included in the dataset. The repertoires were made available in a free public database intended to serve as a resource for research on the immune response to SARS-CoV-2. A de-identified subject ID, COVID-19 status, age in years and sex were almost always included in the sample metadata. Samples came from the ongoing ImmuneRACE study (first 160 participants) plus 1,254 subjects from 6 global collaborators. Where available, HLA class I and class II types were taken from metadata supplied by the sample provider and were not determined by assay-based typing.

TCRbeta CDR3 regions were amplified from genomic DNA using the immunoSEQ Assay, a bias-controlled multiplex PCR. The published analysis was carried out like this. The number of nucleated cells in each sample was estimated from the amplification of reference gene primers within the assay. Sequence reads were collapsed and filtered to measure the absolute abundance of every unique TCRbeta CDR3 rearrangement. Productive Simpson clonality was computed per sample as the square root of Simpson's diversity index over productive rearrangements. Imported from immuneACCESS, the table was reduced by TCRdb to in-frame sequences with V and J called. These copies leave out some clones; in studies compared against another copy, an unresolved V gene accounts for under half, and the cause of the remainder is not known. D and trimming were read from the DNA, whereas the V and J calls and clone size are those reported in that table. In all, the sample holds some 99,000 clones, and roughly nine tenths of those were seen once. About 5% of the sample is held by the ten biggest clonotypes.

On the study overall, not on this receptor specifically: Clinical and demographic metadata were provided uncurated, with the amount varying by source and participant.

As for this clone: Its antigen is not yet known. The input lacks base qualities; no much larger clone sits a single base away.

The collaborating institutions used their own protocols to collect whole blood in K2EDTA tubes. For TCRbeta analysis, collaborators shipped samples as frozen whole blood, isolated PBMCs, or DNA extracted from either of those sample types. This sequence was found in a man between 65 and 80 years old with acute or convalescent COVID-19. Sequences were obtained from peripheral blood.

For the CDR3, the sequence is CASSPRDSFLNTEAFF. The bases read TGTGCCAGCTCACCTAGGGACAGTTTTTTGAACACTGAAGCTTTCTTT. The chain is assembled from TRBV18 and TRBJ1-1; 7 of the junction bases match TRBD1. The CDR3 runs 16 amino acids, cysteine and phenylalanine included. Only CDR3 DNA is held: 48 bases, read in frame from base 1. V ends up 3 bases short and J 0 bases short, with an unmatched junction base count of 7. The germline V gene specifies KGHSH as CDR1 and LQKENI as CDR2.